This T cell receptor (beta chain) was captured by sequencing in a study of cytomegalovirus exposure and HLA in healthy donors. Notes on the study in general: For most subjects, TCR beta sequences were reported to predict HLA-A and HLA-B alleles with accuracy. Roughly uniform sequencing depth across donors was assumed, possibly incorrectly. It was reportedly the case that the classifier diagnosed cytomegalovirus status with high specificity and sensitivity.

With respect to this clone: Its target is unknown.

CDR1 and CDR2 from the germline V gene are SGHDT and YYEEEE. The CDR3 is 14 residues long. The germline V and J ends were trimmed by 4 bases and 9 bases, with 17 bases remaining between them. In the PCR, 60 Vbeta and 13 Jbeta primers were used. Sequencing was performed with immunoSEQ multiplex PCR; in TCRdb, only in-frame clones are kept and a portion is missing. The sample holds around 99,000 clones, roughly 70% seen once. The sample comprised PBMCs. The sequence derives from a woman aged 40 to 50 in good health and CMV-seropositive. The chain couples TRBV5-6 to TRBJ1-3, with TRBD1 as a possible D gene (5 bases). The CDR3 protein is CASSQQGVGRTIYF. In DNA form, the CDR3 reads TGTGCCAGCAGCCAGCAAGGGGTCGGGCGCACCATATATTTT.